These 11 T cell receptor beta chains were sequenced from one sample in a study of T cells in Graves' hyperthyroidism and ophthalmopathy. Amplified regions were TCR beta CDR3 sequences from RNA transcripts. HTBI primers were employed in a first-round RT-PCR of the TCR CDR3. TCRdb passed the multiplex PCR reads through MiXCR, listing each CDR3 protein once. The table shows around 600,000 distinct CDR3 sequences, with around 14% occurring only once. The specimen was blood. These receptors were collected from a woman aged 18-30 years with Graves' ophthalmopathy.

The sample holds a few counts of this clonotype. The chain combines TRBV5-1 with TRBJ1-2; tentatively, D is TRBD1 (5 bases). V was shortened by 5 bases and J by 2 bases, with 13 bases between the two germline ends. This CDR3 comprises 14 residues. Germline V gene lookup returns CDR1 SGHRS and CDR2 YFSETQ. In nucleotides, the CDR3 is TGCGCCAGCAGTATTGACAGCAACAACTATGGCTACACCTTC. It codes for CASSIDSNNYGYTF.

The V and J genes are TRBV7-9 and TRBJ2-5; no firm D call. CDR3 size: 15 residues. With 0 bases removed from V and 0 bases from J, the gap between germline ends came to 8 bases. Germline CDR1 SEHNR, CDR2 FQNEAQ (reference sequence). This CDR3 is CASSLAPGYQETQYF. The DNA of the CDR3 is TGTGCCAGCAGCTTAGCTCCCGGGTACCAAGAGACCCAGTACTTC.

This clonotype was picked up many times. The rearrangement links TRBV6-1 to TRBJ2-1; D may be TRBD2 (5 bases). The CDR3 sequence is 13 residues long. V was clipped by 1 base and J by 7 bases, with 8 bases between them. Germline lookup yields CDR1 MNHNS and CDR2 SASEGT. DNA of the CDR3: TGTGCCAGCAGTGAAGGGACTGCGAATGAGCAGTTCTTC. It is translated as CASSEGTANEQFF.

Only a few counts were recorded for this clonotype. The CDR3 DNA reads TGTGCCAGCCGAATTCCCGTAGCGGGAGGTGGCACAGATACGCAGTATTTT. It codes for CASRIPVAGGGTDTQYF. The chain is built from TRBV6-1 and TRBJ2-3; 10 bases fit TRBD2. Germline V gene sequence: CDR1 MNHNS, CDR2 SASEGT. The CDR3 is made up of 17 amino acids. After removal of 8 bases from V and 1 base from J, the junction contained 12 bases not matched to a gene.

This clonotype was seen more than once but under ten times. This rearrangement joins TRBV27 to TRBJ2-7, with 7 bases fitting TRBD2. The J segment lost 1 base and the V segment lost 5 bases, leaving 8 bases of the junction unmatched. The CDR3 length is 15 residues. Germline lookup yields CDR1 MNHEY and CDR2 SMNVEV (reference sequence). CDR3 sequence (DNA): TGTGCCAGCAGTCCCCGATGGCGGGGGTCCTACGAGCAGTACTTC. It specifies CASSPRWRGSYEQYF.

Turning to this clonotype: A clone one base away is much larger, so this may be a read error. The rearrangement links TRBV18 to TRBJ2-3; D uncertain. The CDR3 is 11 amino acids. Germline V CDR1 and CDR2: KGHSH, LQKENI. The CDR3 bases are TGTGCCAGCCCCCTCACAGATACGCGGTATTTT. Translated, it gives CASPLTDTRYF.

J is TRBJ2-1 and V is TRBV9; D uncertain. V gave up 0 bases and J gave up 5 bases, with 15 bases separating them. Germline CDR1 reads SGDLS; CDR2 reads YYNGEE. This CDR3 comprises 16 residues. This CDR3 is CASSVVPSSEDNEQFF. The CDR3 DNA is TGTGCCAGCAGCGTAGTCCCCTCTTCCGAGGACAATGAGCAGTTCTTC.

This sequence joins TRBV20-1 and TRBJ1-4; D is unclear. CDR1 is DFQATT, CDR2 SNEGSKA, per germline (reference sequence). The CDR3 runs to 14 residues. The germline V and J ends were trimmed by 6 bases and 0 bases, with 11 bases remaining between them. CDR3 DNA sequence: TGCAGTGCCGACGACACCTCAACTAATGAAAAACTGTTTTTT. Translated: CSADDTSTNEKLFF.

This clonotype has only a few counts. J is TRBJ1-2 and V is TRBV20-1; D remains unclear. Germline-derived CDR1 and CDR2 are DFQATT and SNEGSKA (reference sequence). Deletions cut 3 bases from V and 4 bases from J, with 15 bases between. This CDR3 is 14 amino acids long. This chain's CDR3 is CSASSSGEAYGYTF. In nucleotides, the CDR3 is TGCAGTGCTAGTTCTTCTGGGGAGGCCTATGGCTACACCTTC.

This chain connects TRBV29-1 to TRBJ1-1; a weak D match, TRBD1 (6 bases). The CDR3 runs to 14 residues. Germline V gives CDR1 SQVTM, CDR2 ANQGSEA. Trimming removed 1 base at V and 4 bases at J, with 13 bases between. CDR3 nucleotides: TGCAGCGTTGAAGGCACAGGGTTCAGCACTGAAGCTTTCTTT. It yields the protein CSVEGTGFSTEAFF.

This chain uses TRBV27 with TRBJ2-6; D unresolved. Trimming shortened V by 5 bases and J by 0 bases, and 17 bases separated the two germline ends. CDR3 length: 18 amino acids. Germline CDR1 and CDR2: MNHEY and SMNVEV (reference sequence). The CDR3 region has the DNA TGTGCCAGCAGTGCCCCGGCCAGGTTATACTCTGGGGCCAACGTCCTGACTTTC. This codes for CASSAPARLYSGANVLTF.